Reported below is one TCR beta chain. This clonotype was counted at least ten times. Its binding antigen is unknown. Germline is not matched at one junction end, which may reflect a read error. This sample is part of a study of T and B cells in COVID-19 patients (dated by TCRdb to about 2020). About the investigation overall: In this study, adaptive immunity was profiled in COVID-19 patients who either had active infection or had recovered, using TRB and IGH repertoire sequencing of peripheral blood. Over 8 million TCR sequences were analysed in a TCR and BCR sequence repository that covered 37 patients and 65 to 75 time points. As many as 9 follow-up blood samples were taken per patient, and some of the samples covered different disease stages within the same individual. For the repertoire analyses, the comparison was an age-matched reference group of some 40 healthy donors who were negative for COVID-19 antibodies. Critical illness requiring mechanical ventilation or ECMO was present in about 60% of the roughly 20 patients in the active-infection cohort. A recovered cohort included 15 to 19 patients who provided 20 samples, and most of these patients had mild to moderate COVID-19 treated on an outpatient basis. The recovered cohort had a median age of about 37 years, compared with about 70 years in the active-infection cohort. Comorbidities linked to unfavorable COVID-19 outcome were present in about 90% of the roughly 20 patients in the active-infection cohort. A couple of patients were included in both the recovered and active cohorts because samples were available from active disease and after recovery.

Study-wide findings and limitations: Specific T cell subsets (CD4+/Treg/CD8+) and sorted SARS-CoV-2-responsive or tetramer+ T cells had not yet been sequenced, and these experiments were ongoing. Strongly skewed TRBV/TRBJ gene usage was reported in patients with COVID-19. The cohort was considered too small to assess HLA contributions to COVID-19 susceptibility or severity. Blood samples from mildly ill patients during symptoms and early samples from severe cases were scarce. TRB repertoires were highly clonal in active COVID-19, whereas diversity and richness at recovery rose above healthy donor levels. Prospective validation of the reported TCR clusters was stated to be required before clinical use. The recovered cohort had some 2,500 exclusive TCR clusters, including under 40 low-pGen clusters.

The sequencer listed for this sample is Illumina MiSeq. Multiplex PCR with BIOMED2 TRB-A/B primer pools was used to amplify the TRB rearrangements. Illumina-compatible adapters and 7-nucleotide sample barcodes were added to the amplicons in two consecutive PCRs. All library PCRs used Phusion HS II polymerase. Amplicons were gel-purified with the NucleoSpin Gel and PCR Clean-up kit, quantified on Qubit, and pooled at about 4.2 nM. Before Illumina next-generation sequencing, the quality of the amplicon pool was assessed on an Agilent 2100 Bioanalyzer. In the original analysis: Annotation of TRB rearrangements was performed with MiXCR 3.0.8 using the default MiXCR reference library. Non-productive reads and sequences with fewer than 2 reads were excluded, and each unique CDR3 nucleotide sequence counted as one clone. Clonality, diversity, richness and V-J gene usage were calculated in R 3.5.1. TCR clustering by CDR3 similarity used GLIPH2, with generation probabilities calculated by OLGA. GLIPH2 clusters were kept only when the clusters contained at least four unique TCR clonotypes present in at least three individuals. Through fastp at Q25 and MiXCR, TCRdb rebuilt clones from the public reads, retaining in-frame beta chains. Records with the same CDR3 protein are collapsed into one entry carrying the most frequent genes and DNA. It is TCRdb's table, rather than the study itself, that gives the V and J calls and clone size. Recorded for this sample are about 720 distinct CDR3 sequences; 30% of them occurred a single time. The ten largest make up about two fifths of the sample.

CDR1 and CDR2 (MDHEN, SYDVKM) derive from the germline V gene. The CDR3 goes from the cysteine to the phenylalanine over 15 residues. This entry keeps only the CDR3 DNA: 45 bases, framed from base 1. Genomic DNA extracted from blood, in amounts of 250-500 ng, served as the starting material for amplifying TRB repertoires. The sequenced sample consisted of blood. The chain couples TRBV28 to TRBJ2-1; 11 middle bases align to TRBD2. This clonotype originated in a human donor with active COVID-19. The donor label of this sample is uncertain. The encoded CDR3 is CASSLWTSGSSEQFF. In nucleotide form, the sequence is TGTGCCAGCAGTCTATGGACTAGCGGGTCCAGTGAGCAGTTCTTC.